The rows below give T cell receptor beta chains drawn from one sample of a study of T cell responses to AZD1222 COVID-19 vaccine. Method: immunoSEQ multiplex PCR; TCRdb's copy keeps in-frame clones and lacks some. This table has over 120,000 clones, approximately 85% appearing once. The specimen comprised peripheral blood, sampled on day 0 of AZD1222 vaccination. The receptor source for this set is an adult in good health. Each CDR3 is given with its conserved first and last residue. A D gene is named only where the DNA matches it firmly. Not all rows give a size; the values are once, few, many and, for expanded clones, a class.

CASSQVGGSETQYF	TGCGCCAGCAGCCAGGTCGGCGGGAGTGAGACCCAGTACTTC	-	TRBD2	TRBV4-1	TRBJ2-5
CASSYSGLAFTDTQYF	TGTGCCAGCAGTTACTCGGGACTAGCCTTCACAGATACGCAGTATTTT	once	TRBD2	TRBV6-5	TRBJ2-3
CASTQPGNTEAFF	TGTGCCAGCACCCAGCCAGGGAACACTGAAGCTTTCTTT	-	-	TRBV25-1	TRBJ1-1
CACGDRKLFF	TGTGCCTGTGGGGACAGAAAACTGTTTTTT	-	TRBD1	TRBV6-5	TRBJ1-4
CASEGELRGHEQFF	TGTGCTAGTGAGGGGGAACTACGGGGCCATGAGCAGTTCTTC	-	-	TRBV12-5	TRBJ2-1
CASRSRDRENTEAFF	TGTGCCAGCCGTTCGAGGGACAGGGAAAACACTGAAGCTTTCTTT	once	TRBD1	TRBV3-1/TRBV3-2	TRBJ1-1
CASSLRDINDEQYF	TGTGCCAGCAGCTTGAGGGACATTAACGACGAGCAGTACTTC	-	-	TRBV5-4	TRBJ2-7
CASSLEGQGREPLHF	TGCGCCAGCAGCTTGGAGGGACAGGGTAGGGAACCCCTCCACTTT	-	TRBD1	TRBV5-1	TRBJ1-6
CASSQDGKDTQYF	TGCGCCAGCAGCCAAGATGGGAAAGATACGCAGTATTTT	-	-	TRBV4-1	TRBJ2-3
CASSDSSSGKQFF	TGTGCCAGCAGTGACTCGTCTAGCGGAAAGCAGTTCTTC	-	TRBD2	TRBV6-4	TRBJ2-1